One and the same sample provided the 18 T cell receptor beta chains below, sequenced in a study of regulatory T cells in long-lasting Graves disease. Building the TCR beta libraries relied on iRepertoire HTBI primers, and CDR3 regions underwent Arm-PCR. TCRdb re-called the multiplex PCR reads with MiXCR, one entry per CDR3 protein. Of about 500,000 distinct CDR3 sequences listed, 12% are singletons. Time point given: newly diagnosed GD, antithyroid drugs for less than 3 months. The TCR library was prepared using RNA isolated from PBMCs. The sample was also linked to a second study, of T cells in Graves' hyperthyroidism and ophthalmopathy.

Source: peripheral blood mononuclear cells (PBMCs), taken at new diagnosis, from a patient treated with antithyroid drugs. The receptors shown here come from a woman between 25 and 40 years old with Graves disease.

This clonotype was seen ten or more times. The gene calls are TRBV20-1 and TRBJ1-5, with a weak D call TRBD1 (5 bases). The ends were cut back, 5 bases at V and 0 bases at J, with 14 bases in the middle. Germline V gives CDR1 DFQATT, CDR2 SNEGSKA (reference sequence). CDR3 size: 15 residues. This CDR3 reads CSALLGGYSNQPQHF. The CDR3 nucleotides are TGCAGTGCTCTCTTGGGGGGATATAGCAATCAGCCCCAGCATTTT.

This clonotype was seen many times. V is TRBV28 and J is TRBJ1-5; D remains unclear. Germline values: CDR1 MDHEN, CDR2 SYDVKM. The CDR3 has 13 amino acids. The germline V and J ends were trimmed by 7 bases and 3 bases, with 10 bases remaining between them. CDR3 DNA: TGTGCCAGCATACGGGGTTTCAATCAGCCCCAGCATTTT. Translating it yields CASIRGFNQPQHF.

This clonotype came up many times. The gene calls are TRBV20-1 and TRBJ2-1; D may correspond to TRBD1 or TRBD2 (5 bases each). In germline, CDR1 is DFQATT, CDR2 SNEGSKA (reference sequence). With 6 bases removed from V and 3 bases from J, the gap between germline ends came to 15 bases. This CDR3 has 14 residues. Here the CDR3 DNA reads TGCAGTGCCCTCGGGTGGGACCTCTACAATGAGCAGTTCTTC. This encodes CSALGWDLYNEQFF.

This clonotype has at least ten counts. The chain uses TRBV20-1 and TRBJ2-5, with 7 bases matching TRBD2. The CDR3 loop spans 12 amino acids. Germline values: CDR1 DFQATT, CDR2 SNEGSKA (reference sequence). The ends lost 6 bases at V and 5 bases at J; junction bases unmatched: 6. CDR3 sequence: CSASGSGETQYF. The CDR3 DNA is TGCAGTGCCAGCGGTAGCGGGGAGACCCAGTACTTC.

Many counts were recorded for this clonotype. This chain uses TRBV6-9 with TRBJ1-1; possibly TRBD1 for D (5 bases). V lost 3 bases and J 4 bases, leaving 15 bases between the germline ends. This CDR3 is built from 15 residues. CDR1 MNHGY and CDR2 SVAAGI come from the germline V gene. The CDR3 DNA reads as TGTGCCAGCAGTTACGGAAGGGGCGTTAGCACTGAAGCTTTCTTT. Residues: CASSYGRGVSTEAFF.

This clonotype was detected ten times or more. This chain links TRBV2 with TRBJ1-4; no clear D gene. Looked up from germline, CDR1 is SNHLY and CDR2 is FYNNEI. Between the trimmed V and J ends, which lost 3 bases and 7 bases, there was a span of 9 bases. This CDR3 contains 13 residues. This CDR3 reads CASSEAGVEKLFF. The CDR3 DNA sequence: TGTGCCAGCAGTGAGGCAGGAGTTGAAAAACTGTTTTTT.

This clonotype was counted many times. The V and J genes are TRBV20-1 and TRBJ1-1; weak D call: TRBD1 (5 bases). V was clipped by 2 bases and J by 0 bases, with 22 bases between them. CDR1 is DFQATT, CDR2 SNEGSKA, per germline (reference sequence). The CDR3 sequence is 18 residues long. Written as DNA, the CDR3 is TGCAGTGCTAGATACGGGGGGAGGGGTTTTCTTATGAACACTGAAGCTTTCTTT. This translates into CSARYGGRGFLMNTEAFF.

This clonotype came up many times. The chain couples TRBV29-1 to TRBJ2-1; a weak D match, TRBD2 (6 bases). The CDR3 runs 15 residues. Germline values: CDR1 SQVTM, CDR2 ANQGSEA. The V and J ends lost 6 bases and 0 bases respectively, with 15 bases between them. The CDR3 sequence is CSVDGTGSSYNEQFF. The CDR3 coding sequence is TGCAGCGTAGACGGGACTGGGTCCTCCTACAATGAGCAGTTCTTC.

This clonotype was counted many times. The chain recombines TRBV2 with TRBJ2-7; D may be TRBD1 or TRBD2 (5 bases each). Germline values: CDR1 SNHLY, CDR2 FYNNEI. This CDR3 contains 16 residues. The V end lost 3 bases, the J end lost 5 bases, and 20 bases lay between the germline ends. In DNA form, the CDR3 reads TGTGCCAGCAGTGAGCTCTTAGCTGGCAGGGAGAACGAGCAGTACTTC. It is translated as CASSELLAGRENEQYF.

Many counts were recorded for this clonotype. The CDR3 region is CASIKGLAGSALNEQFF. The CDR3 coding sequence is TGTGCCAGCATCAAAGGACTAGCGGGATCGGCCCTTAATGAGCAGTTCTTC. The chain couples TRBV12-3 or TRBV12-4 to TRBJ2-1, with 12 nucleotides matching TRBD2. The CDR3 loop spans 17 amino acids. The trim removed 7 bases at V and 7 bases at J, leaving 14 bases unmatched.

The table lists this clonotype with a few counts. V gene TRBV7-2 combines with J gene TRBJ1-3; D remains unclear. This CDR3 is 11 amino acids long. Germline-derived CDR1 and CDR2 are SGHTA and FQGNSA. The V end lost 1 base, the J end lost 9 bases, and 4 bases lay between the germline ends. CDR3 nucleotides: TGTGCCAGCAGCTTAGTGGGCACCATATATTTT. Translating gives CASSLVGTIYF.

The gene calls are TRBV18 and TRBJ2-7; D is perhaps TRBD2 (5 bases). The germline V gene has CDR1 KGHSH and CDR2 LQKENI. The length of the CDR3 is 15 residues. The germline V and J ends were trimmed by 3 bases and 5 bases, with 17 bases remaining between them. The CDR3 nucleotides read TGTGCCAGCTCACCCCAGAGGGCAAGCGAGCACGAGCAGTACTTC. Protein product: CASSPQRASEHEQYF.

This clonotype was recorded many times. V is TRBV2 and J is TRBJ1-5; D not resolved. Germline V lookup: CDR1 SNHLY, CDR2 FYNNEI. This CDR3 is 13 amino acids long. V was trimmed by 7 bases and J by 3 bases, leaving 10 bases between them. The CDR3: CASKVQINQPQHF. The DNA for the CDR3 is TGTGCCAGCAAGGTACAGATCAATCAGCCCCAGCATTTT.

In its sample, this clonotype was seen many times. The chain has TRBV15 and TRBJ2-1; possible D gene TRBD2, 5 bases. V was cut by 4 bases and J by 0 bases, with 7 bases left in between. The CDR3 length is 14 residues. CDR1 LNHNV and CDR2 YYDKDF come from the germline V gene (reference sequence). CDR3 sequence: CATSTGISYNEQFF. For the CDR3, the DNA is TGTGCCACCAGCACGGGAATCTCCTACAATGAGCAGTTCTTC.

This clonotype was detected only a few times. The chain recombines TRBV7-2 with TRBJ2-2; TRBD2 aligns across 8 bases. Germline V gives CDR1 SGHTA, CDR2 FQGNSA. The V and J ends lost 4 bases and 6 bases, in that order; junction bases with no gene match: 7. CDR3 length: 15 residues. CDR3 DNA sequence: TGTGCCAGCAGCTCGGGACTAGTTAGATCCGGGGAGCTGTTTTTT. Protein: CASSSGLVRSGELFF.

The sample holds many counts of this clonotype. The chain couples TRBV2 to TRBJ2-7; 7 bases match TRBD1. V trimming: 7 bases; J trimming: 0 bases; junction bases outside the gene matches: 12. The CDR3 extends over 16 amino acids. The germline CDR1 and CDR2 sequences are SNHLY and FYNNEI. The CDR3 DNA sequence: TGTGCCAGCACTTTATATAGACAGGGCGTCTCCTACGAGCAGTACTTC. Its translation: CASTLYRQGVSYEQYF.

This clonotype was recorded only once. The chain has TRBV2 and TRBJ1-4, with D possibly being TRBD1 (5 bases). Germline lookup yields CDR1 SNHLY and CDR2 FYNNEI. Trimming removed 7 bases at V and 5 bases at J, with 11 bases between. The CDR3 covers 13 residues. The CDR3 region has the DNA TGTGCCAGCACCGGGACCGTGAATGAAAAACTGTTTTTT. This codes for CASTGTVNEKLFF.

This clonotype was seen only a few times. The J gene is TRBJ2-1, the V gene TRBV20-1; possible D gene TRBD2, 6 bases. Germline CDR1 and CDR2: DFQATT and SNEGSKA (reference sequence). The CDR3 sequence is 14 residues long. With 5 bases removed from V and 3 bases from J, the gap between germline ends came to 14 bases. The DNA for the CDR3 is TGCAGTGCTTTGGGACTCCCAGGCTACAATGAGCAGTTCTTC. Encoded protein: CSALGLPGYNEQFF.